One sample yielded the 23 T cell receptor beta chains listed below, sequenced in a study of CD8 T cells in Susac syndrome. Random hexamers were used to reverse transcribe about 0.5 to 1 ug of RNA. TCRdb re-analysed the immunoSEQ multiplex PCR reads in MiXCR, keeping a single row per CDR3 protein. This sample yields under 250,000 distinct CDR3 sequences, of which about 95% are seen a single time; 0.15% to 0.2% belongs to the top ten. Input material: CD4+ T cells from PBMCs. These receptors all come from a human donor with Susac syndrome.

CDR3 loop: CSAIQDENSPLHF. The CDR3 bases are TGCAGTGCTATACAGGACGAGAATTCACCCCTCCACTTT. The chain is built from TRBV20-1 and TRBJ1-6; D is perhaps TRBD1 (5 bases). CDR3 length: 13 residues. Germline V gene lookup returns CDR1 DFQATT and CDR2 SNEGSKA (reference sequence). Trimming took 4 bases from V and 7 from J, leaving 11 bases between them.

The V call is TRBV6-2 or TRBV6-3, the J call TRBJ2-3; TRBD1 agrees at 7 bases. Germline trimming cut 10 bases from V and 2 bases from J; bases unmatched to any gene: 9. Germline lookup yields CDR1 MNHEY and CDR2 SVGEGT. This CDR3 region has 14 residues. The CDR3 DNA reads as TGTGCCACCCTAAATACAGGGGTCACAGATACGCAGTATTTT. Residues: CATLNTGVTDTQYF.

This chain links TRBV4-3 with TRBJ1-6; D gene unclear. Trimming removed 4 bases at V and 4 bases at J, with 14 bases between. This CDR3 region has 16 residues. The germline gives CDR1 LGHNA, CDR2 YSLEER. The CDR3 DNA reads TGCGCCAGCAGCCTCCAGGTTAAGGTTTATAATTCACCCCTCCACTTT. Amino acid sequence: CASSLQVKVYNSPLHF.

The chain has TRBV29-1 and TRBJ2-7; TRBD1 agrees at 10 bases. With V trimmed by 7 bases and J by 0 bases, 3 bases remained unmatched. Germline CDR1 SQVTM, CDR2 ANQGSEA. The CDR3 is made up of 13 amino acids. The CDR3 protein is CSAGTGDSYEQYF. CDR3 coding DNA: TGCAGCGCGGGGACAGGGGACTCCTACGAGCAGTACTTC.

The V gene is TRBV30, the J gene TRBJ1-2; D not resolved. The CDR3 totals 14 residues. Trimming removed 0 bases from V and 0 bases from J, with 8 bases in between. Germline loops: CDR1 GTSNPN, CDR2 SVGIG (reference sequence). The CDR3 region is CAWSVVGANYGYTF. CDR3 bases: TGTGCCTGGAGTGTAGTGGGAGCTAACTATGGCTACACCTTC.

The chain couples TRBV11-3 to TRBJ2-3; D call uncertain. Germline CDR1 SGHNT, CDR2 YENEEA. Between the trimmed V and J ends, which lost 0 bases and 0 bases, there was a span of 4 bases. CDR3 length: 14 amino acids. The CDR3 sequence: CASSLEGSTDTQYF. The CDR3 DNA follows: TGTGCCAGCAGCTTAGAGGGCAGCACAGATACGCAGTATTTT.

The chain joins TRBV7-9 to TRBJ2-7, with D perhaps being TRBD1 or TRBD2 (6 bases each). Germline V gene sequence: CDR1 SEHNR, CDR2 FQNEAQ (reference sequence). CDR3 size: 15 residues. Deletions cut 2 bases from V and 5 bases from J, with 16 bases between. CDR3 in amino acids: CASSLSRRGGNEQYF. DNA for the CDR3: TGTGCCAGCAGCTTAAGTCGCAGGGGAGGAAACGAGCAGTACTTC.

The CDR3 nucleotides are TGTGCCAGCAGTACTTCTCCGGGGACAGGGTACGAGACCCAGTACTTC. It codes for CASSTSPGTGYETQYF. The chain employs TRBV25-1 and TRBJ2-5; the match to TRBD1 covers 9 bases. Germline trimming cut 5 bases from V and 5 bases from J; bases unmatched to any gene: 12. Germline assignment: CDR1 MGHDK and CDR2 SYGVNS. The CDR3 is 16 amino acids.

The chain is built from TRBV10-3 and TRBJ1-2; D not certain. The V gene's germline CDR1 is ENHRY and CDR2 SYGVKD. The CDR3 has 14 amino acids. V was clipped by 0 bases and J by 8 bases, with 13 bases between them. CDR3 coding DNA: TGTGCCATCAGTGAGTCACGGACGGGTGAGGGCTACACCTTC. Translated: CAISESRTGEGYTF.

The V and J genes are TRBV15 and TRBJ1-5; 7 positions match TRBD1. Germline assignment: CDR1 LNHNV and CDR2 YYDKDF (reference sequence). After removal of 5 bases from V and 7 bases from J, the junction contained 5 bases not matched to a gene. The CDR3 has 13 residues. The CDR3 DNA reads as TGTGCCACCAGCCCAAGGACAGGCCAGCCCCAGCATTTT. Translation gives CATSPRTGQPQHF.

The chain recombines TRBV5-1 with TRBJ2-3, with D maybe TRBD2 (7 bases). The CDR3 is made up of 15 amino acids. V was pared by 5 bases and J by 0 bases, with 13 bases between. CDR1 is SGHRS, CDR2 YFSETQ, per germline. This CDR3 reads CASRLGGGSTDTQYF. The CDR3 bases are TGCGCCAGCAGACTAGGGGGGGGCAGCACAGATACGCAGTATTTT.

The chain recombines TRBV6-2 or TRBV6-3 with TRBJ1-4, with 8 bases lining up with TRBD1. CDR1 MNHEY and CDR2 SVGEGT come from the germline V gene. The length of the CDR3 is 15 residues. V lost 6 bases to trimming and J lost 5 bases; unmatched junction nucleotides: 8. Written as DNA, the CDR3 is TGTGCCAGCAGCCGTCCGGGACAGGAGAATGAAAAACTGTTTTTT. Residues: CASSRPGQENEKLFF.

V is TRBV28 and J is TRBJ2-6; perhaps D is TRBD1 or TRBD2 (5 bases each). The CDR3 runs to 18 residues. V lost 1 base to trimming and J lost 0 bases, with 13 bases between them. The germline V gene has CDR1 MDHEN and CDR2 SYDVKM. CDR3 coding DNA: TGTGCCAGCAGTTTATACGGGGCCAGCCACTCTGGGGCCAACGTCCTGACTTTC. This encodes CASSLYGASHSGANVLTF.

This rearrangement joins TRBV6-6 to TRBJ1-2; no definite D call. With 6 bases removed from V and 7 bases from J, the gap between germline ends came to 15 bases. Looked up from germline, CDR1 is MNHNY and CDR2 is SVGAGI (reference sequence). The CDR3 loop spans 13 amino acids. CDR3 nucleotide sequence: TGTGCCAGCAGCATGAAACCCGAGAGTGGCTACACCTTC. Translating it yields CASSMKPESGYTF.

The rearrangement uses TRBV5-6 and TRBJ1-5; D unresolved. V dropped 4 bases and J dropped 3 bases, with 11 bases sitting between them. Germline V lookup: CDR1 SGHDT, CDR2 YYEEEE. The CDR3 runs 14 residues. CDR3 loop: CASSRGGYNQPQHF. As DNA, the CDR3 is TGTGCCAGCAGCCGGGGAGGGTACAATCAGCCCCAGCATTTT.

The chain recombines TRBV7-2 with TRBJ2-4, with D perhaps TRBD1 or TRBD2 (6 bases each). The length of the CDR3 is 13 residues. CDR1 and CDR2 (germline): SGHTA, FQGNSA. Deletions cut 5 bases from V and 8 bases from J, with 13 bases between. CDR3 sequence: CASSAGGVDIQYF. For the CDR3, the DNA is TGTGCCAGCAGCGCCGGGGGCGTTGACATTCAGTACTTC.

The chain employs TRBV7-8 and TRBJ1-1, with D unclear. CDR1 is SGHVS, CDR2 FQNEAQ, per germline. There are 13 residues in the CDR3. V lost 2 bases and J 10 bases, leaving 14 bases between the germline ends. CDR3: CASSLYLGPVAFF. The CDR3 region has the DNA TGTGCCAGCAGCTTATATCTGGGTCCGGTAGCTTTCTTT.

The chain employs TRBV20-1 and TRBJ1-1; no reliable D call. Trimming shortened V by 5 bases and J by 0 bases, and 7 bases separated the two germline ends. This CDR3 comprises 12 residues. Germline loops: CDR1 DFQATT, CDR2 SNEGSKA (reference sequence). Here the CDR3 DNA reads TGCAGTGCTCCTGGACTGAACACTGAAGCTTTCTTT. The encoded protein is CSAPGLNTEAFF.

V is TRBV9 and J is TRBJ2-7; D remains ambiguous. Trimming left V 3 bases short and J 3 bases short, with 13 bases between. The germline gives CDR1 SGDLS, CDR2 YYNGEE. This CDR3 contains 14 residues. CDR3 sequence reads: CASSGGPRRYEQYF. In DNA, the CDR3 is TGTGCCAGCAGCGGGGGTCCCCGGCGCTACGAGCAGTACTTC.

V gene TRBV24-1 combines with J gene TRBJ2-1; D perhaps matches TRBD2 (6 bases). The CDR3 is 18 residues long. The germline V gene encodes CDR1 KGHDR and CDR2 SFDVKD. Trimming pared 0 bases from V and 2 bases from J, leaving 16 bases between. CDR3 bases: TGTGCCACCAGTGATTTGCCGAAGGTGGAGGGACCCTACAATGAGCAGTTCTTC. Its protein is CATSDLPKVEGPYNEQFF.

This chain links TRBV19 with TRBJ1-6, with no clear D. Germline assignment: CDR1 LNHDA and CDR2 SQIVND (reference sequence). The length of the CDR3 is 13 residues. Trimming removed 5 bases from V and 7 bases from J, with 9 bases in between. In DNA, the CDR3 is TGTGCCAGTAGTCTCGGGTGGAATTCACCCCTCCACTTT. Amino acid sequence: CASSLGWNSPLHF.

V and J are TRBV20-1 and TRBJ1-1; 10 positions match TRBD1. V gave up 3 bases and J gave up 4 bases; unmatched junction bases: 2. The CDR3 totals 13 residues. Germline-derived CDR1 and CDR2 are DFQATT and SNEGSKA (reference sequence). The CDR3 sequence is CSARRTGGTEAFF. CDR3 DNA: TGCAGTGCTAGGCGGACAGGGGGCACTGAAGCTTTCTTT.

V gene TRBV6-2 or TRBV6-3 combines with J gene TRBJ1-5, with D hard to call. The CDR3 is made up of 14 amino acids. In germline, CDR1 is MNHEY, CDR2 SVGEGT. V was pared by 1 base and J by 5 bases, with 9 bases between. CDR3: CASSYYGFDQPQHF. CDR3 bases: TGTGCCAGCAGTTACTATGGATTCGATCAGCCCCAGCATTTT.